This T cell receptor beta chain was documented in a study of spatial heterogeneity in lung cancer. At the level of the study: Among detected sequences, beta-chain ones consistently exceeded alpha-chain ones in number. Each unique TCR and UMI combination was seen more than ten times on average in raw reads. Study-wide results and limits: Coverage of tumor T cells was estimated at about 7.4% for alpha chains and under 15% for beta chains. Counts of expanded alpha and beta TCRs within tumors tracked the tumor nonsynonymous mutation count.

Many counts were recorded for this clonotype. Its antigen is undetermined. This beta chain lies outside the target of a library built for alpha chains; its clone size means little. The time point was: sample taken at primary tumor resection. Researchers sequenced whole RNA taken from tumor, nontumor lung or frozen PBMC without sorting. Via MiXCR, TCRdb re-called the 5' RACE reads, giving one row per CDR3 protein. The sample has about 8,100 distinct CDR3 sequences, around an eighth seen once. The sequence came from a male donor with early-stage non-small cell lung cancer. Material: lung tumor tissue, obtained at surgery.

CDR3 in DNA: TGTGCCAGCAAGGAGGGAAGGGTTTCTTGGGGAGAGACCCAGTACTTC. Amino acid sequence: CASKEGRVSWGETQYF. The chain links TRBV27 to TRBJ2-5, with D perhaps matching TRBD2 (6 bases). Germline V gene data show CDR1 as MNHEY and CDR2 as SMNVEV (reference sequence). The V end was cut by 7 bases, the J end by 4 bases, with 22 bases between. The CDR3 loop spans 16 amino acids.